This TCR beta chain was captured in a study of blood T cell repertoires in COVID-19. Some clones are missing from TCRdb's copy, which holds only in-frame ones; the method was immunoSEQ multiplex PCR. The sample has about 240,000 clones, about four fifths seen once. This CDR3 spans 14 amino acids. In germline, CDR1 is LGHDT, CDR2 YNNKEL (reference sequence). V was cut by 5 bases and J by 2 bases, with 10 bases left in between. The chain combines TRBV3-1 (or the pseudogene TRBV3-2) with TRBJ1-5; a possible D gene is TRBD1 (5 bases). This clonotype was obtained from a woman aged 80 or over with acute or convalescent COVID-19. The specimen was peripheral blood. CDR3 residues: CASSARAGNQPQHF. In nucleotides, the CDR3 is TGTGCCAGCAGCGCCAGGGCGGGCAATCAGCCCCAGCATTTT.